A single sample gave rise to the 22 T cell receptor beta chains below, sequenced in a study of CXCR3-negative and CXCR3-positive naive CD8 T cells. Study conclusions and caveats: When CXCR3-positive naive cells were set against CXCR3-negative naive cells, the former had more hydrophobic TRB CDR3s.

Antigens of these TCRs are unknown. It was by 5' RACE with UMI labels that the TRB cDNA libraries were prepared. For each CDR3 protein, TCRdb gives one entry from its re-call of the 5' RACE reads, without DNA. Its clone listing holds about 50,000 distinct CDR3 sequences. The sequencing sample was made of naive CXCR3+ CD8+ T cells from blood. As to subset: CD45RO-CCR7+CD27+CD95- naive CD8+ T cells expressing CXCR3 (TNR3+). All receptors derive from a human donor in good health. Some clones in this sample may be carry-over from other donors' samples.

The chain couples TRBV19 to TRBJ1-4; as DNA is missing, the TRBD1 call by TCRdb cannot be tested. Germline V lookup: CDR1 LNHDA, CDR2 SQIVND (reference sequence). The CDR3 is 11 residues long. CDR3 residues: CASSTPQKLFF.

This chain links TRBV10-2 with TRBJ2-7; TCRdb reports TRBD1, a call that lacks DNA to check it against. CDR3 size: 12 residues. Germline-derived CDR1 and CDR2 are WSHSY and SAAADI. The CDR3 reads CASSPGGYEQYF.

The chain uses TRBV7-2 and TRBJ2-2; there is no DNA to check the TCRdb D call of TRBD1. There are 15 residues in the CDR3. CDR1 and CDR2 (germline): SGHTA, FQGNSA. The chain's CDR3 is CASSPGAANTGELFF.

The chain carries TRBV7-9 and TRBJ2-7; the D gene TCRdb calls, TRBD1, cannot be checked with no DNA. Germline V gene lookup returns CDR1 SEHNR and CDR2 FQNEAQ (reference sequence). This CDR3 region has 14 residues. This chain's CDR3 is CASSPGDSLYEQYF.

The V gene is TRBV20-1, the J gene TRBJ2-7; TCRdb lists TRBD1, though no DNA is available to test this call. Germline lookup yields CDR1 DFQATT and CDR2 SNEGSKA (reference sequence). The CDR3 contains 14 residues. The CDR3 loop is CSASLGEAFYEQYF.

This sequence joins TRBV29-1 and TRBJ2-1. Germline V gene lookup returns CDR1 SQVTM and CDR2 ANQGSEA. The CDR3 covers 11 residues. The CDR3 sequence: CSSVSYNEQFF.

CDR3 region: CASSLGQFEQYF. This chain links TRBV7-9 with TRBJ2-7. Germline CDR1 and CDR2: SEHNR and FQNEAQ (reference sequence). The CDR3 extends over 12 amino acids. The full variable domain, its missing parts supplied by reference TRBV7-9 and TRBJ2-7, is DTGVSQNPRHKITKRGQNVTFRCDPISEHNRLYWYRQTLGQGPEFLTYFQNEAQLEKSRLLSDRFSAERPKGSFSTLEIQRTEQGDSAMYLCASSLGQFEQYFGPGTRLTVT.

The chain joins TRBV4-3 to TRBJ1-6; TCRdb's assignment of TRBD1 cannot be checked, as there is no DNA. The CDR3 length is 16 residues. Looked up from germline, CDR1 is LGHNA and CDR2 is YSLEER. The CDR3: CASSQDYRANNSPLHF.

This chain links TRBV6-2 or TRBV6-3 with TRBJ2-7; TCRdb calls TRBD2, which cannot be checked without DNA. The CDR3 is 16 residues long. Germline CDR1 MNHEY, CDR2 SVGEGT. The CDR3 spells CASRLRTSGGTYEQYF.

The genes are TRBV12-3 or TRBV12-4 and TRBJ1-5; TCRdb proposes TRBD1, but this gene call is untestable without DNA. There are 16 residues in the CDR3. The CDR3 here is CASSFRDRGRDQPQHF.

The V gene is TRBV7-3, the J gene TRBJ2-5. Germline values: CDR1 SGHTA, CDR2 FQGTGA. This CDR3 contains 13 residues. The CDR3 sequence is CASSLGGQETQYF.

The rearrangement links TRBV10-3 to TRBJ1-1. Germline lookup yields CDR1 ENHRY and CDR2 SYGVKD. The CDR3 totals 12 residues. CDR3 protein: CAIGRGNTEAFF.

V gene TRBV5-1 combines with J gene TRBJ2-7; TCRdb's D call, TRBD1, is unchecked because there is no DNA. The CDR3 runs 15 residues. Germline CDR1 is SGHRS and CDR2 is YFSETQ. CDR3 amino acids: CASSPGQGAVYEQYF.

The chain joins TRBV7-6 to TRBJ2-2; the TCRdb call, TRBD2, lacks DNA for checking. The germline CDR1 and CDR2 sequences are SGHVS and FNYEAQ. CDR3 length equals 14 residues. CDR3 sequence reads: CASSFGTGTGELFF.

The rearrangement joins TRBV14 to TRBJ2-7. Germline assignment: CDR1 SGHDN and CDR2 FVKESK. The CDR3 spans 12 residues. CDR3 protein: CASSPFAYEQYF. The whole variable domain, filled in from reference TRBV14 and TRBJ2-7, reads EAGVTQFPSHSVIEKGQTVTLRCDPISGHDNLYWYRRVMGKEIKFLLHFVKESKQDESGMPNNRFLAERTGGTYSTLKVQPAELEDSGVYFCASSPFAYEQYFGPGTRLTVT.

The V gene is TRBV20-1, the J gene TRBJ2-7; the TCRdb call, TRBD1, lacks DNA for checking. The CDR3 sequence is 15 residues long. In germline, CDR1 is DFQATT, CDR2 SNEGSKA (reference sequence). The CDR3: CSVQSAGGESYEQYF.

The chain recombines TRBV4-2 with TRBJ2-1; checking the TCRdb D call of TRBD1 is not possible without DNA. Germline V lookup: CDR1 LGHNA, CDR2 YNFKEQ. The CDR3 is made up of 15 amino acids. The CDR3 protein is CASSSRSGEYNEQFF.

The chain is built from TRBV28 and TRBJ2-3; TCRdb's assignment of TRBD1 cannot be checked, as there is no DNA. CDR1 is MDHEN, CDR2 SYDVKM, per germline. CDR3 length equals 20 residues. CDR3 amino acids: CASSTLDRERFISSTDTQYF.

The rearrangement links TRBV29-1 to TRBJ2-7; lacking DNA, the TRBD1 call made by TCRdb goes unchecked. Germline values: CDR1 SQVTM, CDR2 ANQGSEA. This CDR3 is 15 amino acids long. The CDR3 loop is CSVEAPVGAVNEQYF.

Considering frequency, this clonotype is medium-sized. The chain uses TRBV29-1 and TRBJ2-1. This CDR3 is built from 12 residues. The germline V gene has CDR1 SQVTM and CDR2 ANQGSEA. CDR3: CSVEYTHNEQFF.

The chain uses TRBV12-3 or TRBV12-4 and TRBJ2-4; TCRdb outputs TRBD2, but without DNA this stays unchecked. The CDR3 is 16 amino acids. The CDR3: CASSTSQRGNKNIQYF.

The chain employs TRBV14 and TRBJ2-7; TCRdb picks TRBD2, but there is no DNA to check that call. The CDR3 has 15 amino acids. Germline CDR1 is SGHDN and CDR2 is FVKESK. The CDR3 spells CASSQERLRGYEQYF.